The clone carrying this T cell receptor beta chain was detected many times. Its antigen is not identified. The sample belongs to a study of T cells after yellow fever vaccination. As for the study in general: SMART-Seq v4 Ultra Low Input prepared libraries from low-cell fractions. Findings of the study overall: The study re-detected most primary-vaccination clones after the booster (around 96% CD4, roughly 90% CD8). Abundant clonotypes from the bulk population could contaminate FACS-sorted repertoires.

TCRdb redid the calling of the 5' RACE reads with MiXCR, one entry per CDR3 protein. Of hundreds of thousands of distinct CDR3 sequences listed, over 9% are singletons. The CDR3 runs 12 residues. The V end lost 6 bases, the J end lost 3 bases, and 6 bases lay between the germline ends. The TCR was taken from a man aged 30 to 45 who received the YFV17D yellow fever vaccine. Source: PBMCs, taken on the day of the yellow fever booster vaccination. This chain uses TRBV12-3 or TRBV12-4 with TRBJ1-5, with D hard to call. CDR3 amino acids: CASSQYNQPQHF. For the CDR3, the DNA is TGTGCCAGCAGCCAATACAATCAGCCCCAGCATTTT.